The rows below give T cell receptor beta chains drawn from one sample of a study of blood T cell repertoires in COVID-19. Sequencing was performed with immunoSEQ multiplex PCR; in TCRdb, only in-frame clones are kept and a portion is missing. The sample yields around 100,000 clones, approximately 90% seen once. Sequences were obtained from peripheral blood. These receptors came from a man aged 50 to 60 with active COVID-19. Each CDR3 is given without its conserved first and last residue.

>TRBV9|TRBJ1-2
ASSVGGGDGYT
>TRBV12-3/TRBV12-4|TRBJ1-1
ASSPLGGAEAF
>TRBV15|TRBJ2-3
ATSRRGGRSSTDTQY
>TRBV7-8|TRBJ2-3
ASSNGVSRDYTQY
>TRBV5-1|TRBJ2-3
ASSLGRSTDTQY
>TRBV9|TRBJ2-7
ASSSGGGVSSYEQY
>TRBV28|TRBJ1-2
ASTAPGGRDGYT
>TRBV6-2/TRBV6-3|TRBJ2-1
ASSDRQGRIDNEQF
>TRBV19|TRBJ1-2
ASSIPPEAGGYGYT
>TRBV12-3/TRBV12-4|TRBJ2-5
ASSFGQTQY
>TRBV10-2|TRBJ2-5
ASRKQGVETQY
>TRBV10-3|TRBJ1-2
AISDFEGAGYT
>TRBV27|TRBJ2-1
ASSPKREFVVLNEQF
>TRBV3-1/TRBV3-2|TRBJ2-5
ASSQRSSGAEGETQY
>TRBV3-1/TRBV3-2|TRBJ2-1
ASSLLAGIYNEQF
>TRBV6-5|TRBJ2-2
ASRGHNANTGELF
>TRBV18|TRBJ2-1
ASSLQSNEQF
>TRBV11-2|TRBJ2-2
ASSLDGQIPGELF
>TRBV7-9|TRBJ2-5
ASGPGGRGETQY
>TRBV7-9|TRBJ2-1
ASSLTTGLAVNEQF
>TRBV10-1|TRBJ1-2
ASSESKLWLLANYGYT
>TRBV3-1/TRBV3-2|TRBJ1-1
ASREGAGALTEAF
>TRBV5-6|TRBJ1-6
ASSLRTGASSPLH
>TRBV6-6|TRBJ1-1
ASSYPQDLMNTEAF
>TRBV3-1/TRBV3-2|TRBJ1-1
ASSQDKATGSTEAF
>TRBV15|TRBJ1-5
ATSRAGQGSNQPQH
>TRBV27|TRBJ1-1
ASSLIGGGYTEAF
>TRBV7-9|TRBJ1-5
ASSQDISNQPQH